The next 28 T cell receptor beta chains were all read from a single sample in a study of blood T cell repertoires in COVID-19. Here immunoSEQ multiplex PCR was the method, and the copy in TCRdb shows in-frame clones only, minus some. This sample has 650,000 to 800,000 clones, with about 87% found just once. The sample was peripheral blood. These receptors all stem from a young woman with acute or convalescent COVID-19.

CDR3 nucleotides: TGCAGTGCTAGTCTTCGGAGCTCCTACAATGAGCAGTTCTTC. This sequence encodes CSASLRSSYNEQFF. The chain carries TRBV20-1 and TRBJ2-1; no reliable D call. V was shortened by 3 bases and J by 0 bases, with 9 bases between the two germline ends. The CDR3 sequence is 14 residues long. The germline CDR1 and CDR2 sequences are DFQATT and SNEGSKA (reference sequence).

This clone appeared once. The gene calls are TRBV19 and TRBJ2-1, with TRBD1 matching over 7 bases. Germline CDR1 reads LNHDA; CDR2 reads SQIVND (reference sequence). This CDR3 has 13 amino acids. V was pared by 4 bases and J by 6 bases, with 3 bases of the junction left unmatched. The CDR3 is CASSKGAGNEQFF. Here the CDR3 DNA reads TGTGCCAGTAGTAAGGGGGCGGGCAATGAGCAGTTCTTC.

J is TRBJ2-5 and V is TRBV5-1; 8 bases agree with TRBD2. The CDR3 spans 15 residues. V lost 4 bases and J lost 3; bases outside the gene matches: 8. Germline V CDR1 and CDR2: SGHRS, YFSETQ. CDR3 DNA sequence: TGCGCCAGCAGCCGTAGCGGGGCCGGGGAAGAGACCCAGTACTTC. Its translation: CASSRSGAGEETQYF.

The chain joins TRBV6-5 to TRBJ2-7; TRBD1 is a possible D gene (6 bases). Trimming pared 2 bases from V and 11 bases from J, leaving 19 bases between. CDR1 is MNHEY and CDR2 is SVGAGI in the germline V gene. The CDR3 loop spans 14 amino acids. Written as DNA, the CDR3 is TGTGCCAGCAGTTACGGGCAGGTTGGGACAAAAAAGTACTTC. Its protein is CASSYGQVGTKKYF.

This chain links TRBV7-9 with TRBJ1-2; possibly TRBD1 for D (5 bases). Trimming took 5 bases from V and 5 from J, leaving 21 bases between them. The CDR3 extends over 16 amino acids. Germline lookup yields CDR1 SEHNR and CDR2 FQNEAQ (reference sequence). CDR3 sequence: CASSPPGEIWPYGYTF. The CDR3 DNA sequence: TGTGCCAGCAGCCCCCCGGGGGAAATATGGCCTTATGGCTACACCTTC.

A note on this clone: Other DNA variants within this sample encode the same CDR3. The chain employs TRBV5-1 and TRBJ2-7, with a tentative D call TRBD1 (6 bases). The CDR3 is 14 residues long. CDR1 SGHRS and CDR2 YFSETQ come from the germline V gene. V lost 0 bases, J lost 4 bases, and 11 bases lay in between. CDR3 coding DNA: TGCGCCAGCAGCTTGGGGACAGCCAGTTACGAGCAGTACTTC. It is translated as CASSLGTASYEQYF.

This clone was detected only once. The chain couples TRBV27 to TRBJ2-2; TRBD1 might be the D (6 bases). This CDR3 is built from 18 residues. The V gene lost 2 bases and the J gene lost 6 bases, with 22 bases spanning the gap. Germline V gene lookup returns CDR1 MNHEY and CDR2 SMNVEV (reference sequence). CDR3 protein: CASSLLVQGDWLSGELFF. CDR3 in DNA: TGTGCCAGCAGTTTACTCGTACAGGGAGATTGGTTATCCGGGGAGCTGTTTTTT.

This chain uses TRBV11-3 with TRBJ2-2, with 8 nucleotides matching TRBD2. V lost 5 bases, J lost 1 base, and 6 bases stayed unmatched. Germline CDR1 and CDR2: SGHNT and YENEEA. CDR3 length equals 16 residues. Here the CDR3 reads CASSPGGAENTGELFF. Written as DNA, the CDR3 is TGTGCCAGCAGCCCGGGGGGGGCGGAGAACACCGGGGAGCTGTTTTTT.

The chain employs TRBV28 and TRBJ1-5; TRBD1 is a possible D gene (6 bases). In germline, CDR1 is MDHEN, CDR2 SYDVKM. V lost 3 bases, J lost 2 bases, and 11 bases lay in between. The CDR3 loop spans 15 amino acids. For the CDR3, the DNA is TGTGCCAGCAGTTTCCAGGGGAGTCGCAATCAGCCCCAGCATTTT. Translated: CASSFQGSRNQPQHF.

Concerning this clone: This sample includes further DNA sequences coding for the same CDR3. This chain links TRBV9 with TRBJ2-7; possible D gene TRBD1, 5 bases. CDR1 SGDLS and CDR2 YYNGEE come from the germline V gene. CDR3 length equals 14 residues. Trimming stripped 0 bases from V and 3 bases from J, with 10 bases between. CDR3 in DNA: TGTGCCAGCAGCGTAGGGCAGGGTCTCTACGAGCAGTACTTC. Its translation is CASSVGQGLYEQYF.

V gene TRBV18 combines with J gene TRBJ2-2; 10 positions agree with TRBD2. Trimming at V came to 2 bases and at J to 7 bases, leaving 7 bases not matched to a gene. This CDR3 comprises 16 residues. The germline gives CDR1 KGHSH, CDR2 LQKENI. The CDR3 DNA reads as TGTGCCAGCTCACCAGCAGCGGGGGGGCTCTACGGGGAGCTGTTTTTT. This encodes CASSPAAGGLYGELFF.

The chain recombines TRBV19 with TRBJ1-3; D gene ambiguous. The CDR3 consists of 13 residues. Germline CDR1 reads LNHDA; CDR2 reads SQIVND (reference sequence). Trimming stripped 5 bases from V and 2 bases from J, with 7 bases between. The CDR3 bases are TGTGCCAGTAGTCTACGCGCTGGAAACACCATATATTTT. It translates to CASSLRAGNTIYF.

This sequence joins TRBV24-1 and TRBJ2-1, with 13 nucleotides matching TRBD2. The CDR3 length is 17 residues. Germline V gives CDR1 KGHDR, CDR2 SFDVKD. V dropped 3 bases and J dropped 9; count of bases not matched to a gene: 10. The CDR3 DNA reads as TGTGCCACCAGTGATCAGAGTGGACTAGCGGGGGAGCGTGAGCAGTTCTTC. It translates to CATSDQSGLAGEREQFF.

The rearrangement uses TRBV12-3 or TRBV12-4 and TRBJ1-2, with D hard to call. V was cut by 1 base and J by 4 bases, with 7 bases left in between. This CDR3 contains 13 residues. The CDR3 DNA reads TGTGCCAGCAGTTTAGGAGTTCTCTATGGCTACACCTTC. It encodes CASSLGVLYGYTF.

The gene calls are TRBV5-4 and TRBJ1-1; 7 nucleotides line up with TRBD1. The V gene's germline CDR1 is SGHNT and CDR2 YYREEE (reference sequence). The V gene end was trimmed by 4 bases and the J gene end by 2 bases; junction bases not matched to a gene: 14. The CDR3 consists of 17 residues. CDR3 sequence reads: CASSPPLPRDSNTEAFF. The CDR3 DNA sequence: TGTGCCAGCAGCCCCCCTTTGCCCCGGGACAGTAACACTGAAGCTTTCTTT.

The chain uses TRBV9 and TRBJ2-7, with 11 positions matching TRBD2. This CDR3 is 14 amino acids long. J lost 4 bases, V lost 3 bases, and 3 bases had no gene match. From germline, CDR1 is SGDLS and CDR2 YYNGEE. The CDR3 region has the DNA TGTGCCAGCAGCGGTAGCGGGGGGGCTTACGAGCAGTACTTC. The encoded protein is CASSGSGGAYEQYF.

This clone was observed a few times. This chain uses TRBV21-1 with TRBJ1-5. TRBV21-1 counts as a pseudogene. The CDR3 covers 13 residues. CDR3 residues: CASSKRRCQPQHF. Written as DNA, the CDR3 is TGTGCCAGCAGCAAAAGGCGGTGTCAGCCCCAGCATTTT.

The chain recombines TRBV18 with TRBJ1-2, with TRBD1 matching 9 bases. Germline trimming cut 5 bases from V and 4 bases from J; bases unmatched to any gene: 8. This CDR3 has 15 residues. The germline V gene encodes CDR1 KGHSH and CDR2 LQKENI. CDR3 residues: CASSSPGQGAYGYTF. As DNA, the CDR3 is TGTGCCAGCTCATCGCCGGGACAGGGAGCCTATGGCTACACCTTC.

V is TRBV4-1 and J is TRBJ2-7; 7 nucleotides line up with TRBD1. V trimming: 3 bases; J trimming: 2 bases; junction bases outside the gene matches: 4. The CDR3 loop spans 14 amino acids. CDR1 MGHRA and CDR2 YSYEKL come from the germline V gene. The CDR3 DNA reads as TGCGCCAGCAGCCATAGGACAGGAACCTACGAGCAGTACTTC. Translated: CASSHRTGTYEQYF.

This clone occurred once. The chain couples TRBV27 to TRBJ2-2, with TRBD2 as a possible D gene (6 bases). The CDR3 loop spans 18 amino acids. Trimming stripped 1 base from V and 0 bases from J, with 15 bases between. Germline CDR1 reads MNHEY; CDR2 reads SMNVEV (reference sequence). CDR3: CASSLFSPGTANTGELFF. The CDR3 coding sequence is TGTGCCAGCAGTTTATTCTCCCCAGGGACTGCGAACACCGGGGAGCTGTTTTTT.

V usage is TRBV6-5 and J usage is TRBJ1-2; a weak D match, TRBD1 (6 bases). This CDR3 spans 13 amino acids. V shed 6 bases and J shed 2 bases, with 10 bases lying between them. CDR1 and CDR2 from the germline V gene are MNHEY and SVGAGI. CDR3 DNA sequence: TGTGCCAGCAGCTCCGGACAGAACTATGGCTACACCTTC. Protein product: CASSSGQNYGYTF.

The rearrangement joins TRBV24-1 to TRBJ1-2; D unclear. CDR3 length: 14 amino acids. The ends were cut back, 1 base at V and 2 bases at J, with 7 bases in the middle. Germline V gene data show CDR1 as KGHDR and CDR2 as SFDVKD. The CDR3 spells CATSDFQVNYGYTF. The CDR3 DNA reads TGTGCCACCAGTGATTTCCAGGTGAACTATGGCTACACCTTC.

This chain joins TRBV5-1 and TRBJ1-5, with D possibly matching TRBD1 (5 bases). Germline CDR1 is SGHRS and CDR2 is YFSETQ. V gave up 9 bases and J gave up 2 bases, with 12 bases separating them. This CDR3 is built from 13 residues. The CDR3 loop is CATGHKCNQPQHF. The CDR3 DNA reads TGCGCCACCGGACATAAATGCAATCAGCCCCAGCATTTT.

The chain has TRBV9 and TRBJ1-1; a possible D gene is TRBD1 (5 bases). V was trimmed by 2 bases and J by 5 bases, leaving 13 bases between them. Germline V lookup: CDR1 SGDLS, CDR2 YYNGEE. This CDR3 has 14 amino acids. CDR3 in amino acids: CASSVTQGLTEAFF. As DNA, the CDR3 is TGTGCCAGCAGCGTCACCCAGGGACTTACTGAAGCTTTCTTT.

On this clone: Additional DNA sequences in this sample encode the identical CDR3. The rearrangement joins TRBV7-2 to TRBJ1-3, with 8 bases that match TRBD1. Germline CDR1 SGHTA, CDR2 FQGNSA. The CDR3 sequence is 15 residues long. J gave up 0 bases and V 3 bases, and 1 base lay outside the gene matches. DNA of the CDR3: TGTGCCAGCAGCTTGGGGACAGGCTCTGGAAACACCATATATTTT. Its translation: CASSLGTGSGNTIYF.

This sequence joins TRBV3-1 (or the pseudogene TRBV3-2) and TRBJ1-1; 8 positions agree with TRBD1. Germline trimming cut 1 base from V and 2 bases from J; bases unmatched to any gene: 15. Per germline, CDR1 LGHDT and CDR2 YNNKEL (reference sequence). The CDR3 has 19 residues. CDR3 coding DNA: TGTGCCAGCAGCCAAGGGGGAAATACAGGGGGGTATTTTAACACTGAAGCTTTCTTT. Translation: CASSQGGNTGGYFNTEAFF.

The chain couples TRBV25-1 to TRBJ1-1; D is unclear. The CDR3 spans 15 residues. Germline-derived CDR1 and CDR2 are MGHDK and SYGVNS. Trimming stripped 0 bases from V and 4 bases from J, with 12 bases between. The CDR3 DNA is TGTGCCAGCAGTGAATATTCCCAGCGAGGCACTGAAGCTTTCTTT. This gives the protein CASSEYSQRGTEAFF.

The chain employs TRBV5-1 and TRBJ2-7, with D hard to call. CDR1 and CDR2 from the germline V gene are SGHRS and YFSETQ. Trimming removed 0 bases at V and 1 base at J, with 8 bases between. The CDR3 spans 14 residues. The CDR3 region has the DNA TGCGCCAGCAGCTTGGATACTTTTTCCTACGAGCAGTACTTC. The encoded protein is CASSLDTFSYEQYF.